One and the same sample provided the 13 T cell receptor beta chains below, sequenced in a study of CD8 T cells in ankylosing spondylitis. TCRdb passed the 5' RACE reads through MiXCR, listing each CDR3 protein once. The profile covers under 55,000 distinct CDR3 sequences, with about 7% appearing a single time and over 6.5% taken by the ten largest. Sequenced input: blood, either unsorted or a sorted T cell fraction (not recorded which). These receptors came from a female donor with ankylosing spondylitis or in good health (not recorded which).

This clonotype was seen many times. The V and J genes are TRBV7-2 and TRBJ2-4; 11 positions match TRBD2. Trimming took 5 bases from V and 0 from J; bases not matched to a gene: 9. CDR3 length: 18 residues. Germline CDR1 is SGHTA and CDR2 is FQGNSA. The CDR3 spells CASSKTSGGDGAKNIQYF. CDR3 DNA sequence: TGTGCCAGCAGCAAAACTAGCGGGGGAGATGGAGCCAAAAACATTCAGTACTTC. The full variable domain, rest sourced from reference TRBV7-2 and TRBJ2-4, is GAGVSQSPSNKVTEKGKDVELRCDPISGHTALYWYRQSLGQGLEFLIYFQGNSAPDKSGLPSDRFSAERTGGSVSTLTIQRTQQEDSAVYLCASSKTSGGDGAKNIQYFGAGTRLSVL.

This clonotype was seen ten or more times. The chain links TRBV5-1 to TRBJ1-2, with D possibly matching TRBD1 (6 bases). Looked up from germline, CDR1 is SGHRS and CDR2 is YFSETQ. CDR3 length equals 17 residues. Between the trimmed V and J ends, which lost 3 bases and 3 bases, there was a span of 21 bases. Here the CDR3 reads CASSSPRDKLGHYGYTF. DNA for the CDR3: TGCGCCAGCAGCTCACCCCGGGACAAACTGGGCCACTATGGCTACACCTTC.

The CDR3 bases are TGTGCCAGCAGCTCGGGACTAGCGGGGGCCTACAATGAGCAGTTCTTC. Translation: CASSSGLAGAYNEQFF. The chain is built from TRBV2 and TRBJ2-1, with TRBD2 matching over 14 bases. This CDR3 region has 16 residues. V shed 6 bases, J shed 2 bases, and the junction held 3 bases outside the gene matches. Germline values: CDR1 SNHLY, CDR2 FYNNEI.

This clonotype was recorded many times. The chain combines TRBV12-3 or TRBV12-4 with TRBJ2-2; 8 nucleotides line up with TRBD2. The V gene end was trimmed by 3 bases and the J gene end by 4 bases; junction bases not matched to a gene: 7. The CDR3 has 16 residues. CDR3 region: CASSFWGGGSTGELFF. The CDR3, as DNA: TGTGCCAGCAGTTTTTGGGGCGGGGGGTCCACCGGGGAGCTGTTTTTT.

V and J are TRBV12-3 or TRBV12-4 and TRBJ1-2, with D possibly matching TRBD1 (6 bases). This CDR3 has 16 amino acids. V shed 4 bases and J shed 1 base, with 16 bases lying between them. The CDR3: CASSSPGQRFNYGYTF. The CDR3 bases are TGTGCCAGCAGTTCACCGGGACAACGATTTAACTATGGCTACACCTTC.

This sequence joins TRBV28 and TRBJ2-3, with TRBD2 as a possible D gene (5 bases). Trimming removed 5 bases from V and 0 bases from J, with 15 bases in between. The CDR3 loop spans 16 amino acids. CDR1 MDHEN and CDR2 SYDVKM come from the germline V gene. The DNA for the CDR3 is TGTGCCAGCAGTCCGAGGGAGAAGACTAGCACAGATACGCAGTATTTT. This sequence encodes CASSPREKTSTDTQYF.

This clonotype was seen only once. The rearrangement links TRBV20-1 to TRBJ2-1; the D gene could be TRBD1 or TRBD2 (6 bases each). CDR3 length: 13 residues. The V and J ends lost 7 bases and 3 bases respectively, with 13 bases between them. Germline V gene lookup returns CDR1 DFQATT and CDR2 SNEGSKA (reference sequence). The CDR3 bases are TGCAGTGGTCGGGGGCCCCTCTACAATGAGCAGTTCTTC. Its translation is CSGRGPLYNEQFF.

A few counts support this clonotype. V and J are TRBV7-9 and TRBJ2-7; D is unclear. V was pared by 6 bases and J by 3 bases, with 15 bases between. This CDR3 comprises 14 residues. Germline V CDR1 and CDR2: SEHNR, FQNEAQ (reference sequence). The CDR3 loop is CASSTPSGDYEQYF. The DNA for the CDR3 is TGTGCCAGCAGTACCCCAAGTGGTGACTACGAGCAGTACTTC.

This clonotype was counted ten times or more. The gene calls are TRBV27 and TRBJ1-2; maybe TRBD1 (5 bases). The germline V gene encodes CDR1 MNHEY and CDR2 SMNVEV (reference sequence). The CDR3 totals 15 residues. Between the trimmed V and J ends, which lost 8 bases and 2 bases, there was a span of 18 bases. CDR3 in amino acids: CASWRGDKSNYGYTF. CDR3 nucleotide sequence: TGTGCCAGCTGGAGGGGCGACAAGTCGAACTATGGCTACACCTTC.

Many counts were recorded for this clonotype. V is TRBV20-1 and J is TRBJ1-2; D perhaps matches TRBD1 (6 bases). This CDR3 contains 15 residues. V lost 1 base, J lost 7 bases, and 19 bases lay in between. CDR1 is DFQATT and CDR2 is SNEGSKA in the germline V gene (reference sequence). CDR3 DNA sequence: TGCAGTGCTAGAGGTGATCCGGGCAGGGGCAGTGGCTACACCTTC. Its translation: CSARGDPGRGSGYTF.

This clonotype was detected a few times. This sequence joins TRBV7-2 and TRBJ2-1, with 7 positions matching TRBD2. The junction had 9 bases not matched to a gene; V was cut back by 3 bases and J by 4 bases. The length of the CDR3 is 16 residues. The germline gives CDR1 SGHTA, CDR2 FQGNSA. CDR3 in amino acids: CASSFLGRGEYNEQFF. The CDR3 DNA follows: TGTGCCAGCAGCTTCTTGGGTCGGGGGGAATACAATGAGCAGTTCTTC.

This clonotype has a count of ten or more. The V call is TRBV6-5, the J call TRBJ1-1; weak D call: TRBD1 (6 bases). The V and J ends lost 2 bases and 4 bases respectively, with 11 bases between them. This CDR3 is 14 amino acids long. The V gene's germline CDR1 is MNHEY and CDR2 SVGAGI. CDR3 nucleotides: TGTGCCAGCAGTTACGGGGGCGGGGGCACTGAAGCTTTCTTT. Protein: CASSYGGGGTEAFF.

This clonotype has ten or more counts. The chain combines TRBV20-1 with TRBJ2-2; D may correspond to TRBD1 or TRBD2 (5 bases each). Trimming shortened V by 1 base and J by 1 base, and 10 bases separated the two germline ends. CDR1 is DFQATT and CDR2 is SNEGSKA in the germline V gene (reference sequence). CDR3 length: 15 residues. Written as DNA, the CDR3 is TGCAGTGCTAGAGCCCCGGGACGGAACACCGGGGAGCTGTTTTTT. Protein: CSARAPGRNTGELFF.